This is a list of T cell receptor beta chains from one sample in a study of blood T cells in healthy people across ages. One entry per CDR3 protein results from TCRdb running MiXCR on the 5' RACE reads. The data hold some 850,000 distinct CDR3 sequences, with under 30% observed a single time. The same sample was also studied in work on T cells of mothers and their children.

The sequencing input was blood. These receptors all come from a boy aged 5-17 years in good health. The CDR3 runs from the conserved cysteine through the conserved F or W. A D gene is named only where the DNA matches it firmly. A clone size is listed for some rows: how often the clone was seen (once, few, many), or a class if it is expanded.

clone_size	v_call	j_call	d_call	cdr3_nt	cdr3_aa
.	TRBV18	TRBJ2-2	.	TGTGCCAGCTCACCAGCGACAGCCCTCGGGGAGCTGTTTTTT	CASSPATALGELFF
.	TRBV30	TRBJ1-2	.	TGTGCCTGGAGTCCGCACTTCCAGGCCTTCTATGGCTACACCTTC	CAWSPHFQAFYGYTF
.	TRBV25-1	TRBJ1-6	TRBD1	TGTGCCAGCAGTCAGGGACAGATCCTCCACTTT	CASSQGQILHF
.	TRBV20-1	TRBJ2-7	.	TGCAGTGCTAGAGAGTTGGGGGGGCCCTACGAGCAGTACTTC	CSARELGGPYEQYF
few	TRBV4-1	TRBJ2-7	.	TGCGCCAGCAGCCAAACGGTAGGGGAATGCGAGCAGTACTTC	CASSQTVGECEQYF
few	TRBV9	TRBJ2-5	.	TGTGCCAGCAGCCCGGAGGGGGGACCCCAAGAGACCCAGTACTTC	CASSPEGGPQETQYF
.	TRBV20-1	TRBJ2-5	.	TGCAGTGCTGACGTAGCGGAGGAAGAGACCCAGTACTTC	CSADVAEEETQYF
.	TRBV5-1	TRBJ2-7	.	TGCGCCAGCAGCACGCCGGGGACTTCCCGCGAGCAGTACTTC	CASSTPGTSREQYF
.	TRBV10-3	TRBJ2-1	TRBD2	TGTGCCATCAGTGAGTCGGAGCGGGGGGGCCCTTACAATGAGCAGTTCTTC	CAISESERGGPYNEQFF
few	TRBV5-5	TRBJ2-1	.	TGTGCCAGCAGCTTGGGCCACTGGGATGAGCAGTTCTTC	CASSLGHWDEQFF
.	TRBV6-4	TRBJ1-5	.	TGTGCCAGCAGTGAGCACAGGAATCAGCCCCAGCATTTT	CASSEHRNQPQHF
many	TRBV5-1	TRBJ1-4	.	TGCGCCAGCACCTGGGATAATGAAAAACTGTTTTTT	CASTWDNEKLFF
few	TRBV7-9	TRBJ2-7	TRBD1	TGTGCCAGCAGCTTATATGGCGGGCAGGGGGACGAGTACTTC	CASSLYGGQGDEYF
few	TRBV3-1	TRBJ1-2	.	TGTGCCAGCAGCCAAGGAGGGTCGGGTGTGTACTCTGGCTACACCTTC	CASSQGGSGVYSGYTF
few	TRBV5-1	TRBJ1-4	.	TGCGCCGGCAGCTTGGCGAGCAATGAAAAACTGTTTTTT	CAGSLASNEKLFF
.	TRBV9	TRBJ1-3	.	TGTGCCAGCACAACAGGGAACTCTGGAAACACCATATATTTT	CASTTGNSGNTIYF
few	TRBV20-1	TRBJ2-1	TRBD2	TGCAGTGCCCCGGCGAATTGGGCTAGCGGGGGGGCTAGGGAGCAGTTCTTC	CSAPANWASGGAREQFF
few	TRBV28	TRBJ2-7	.	TGTGCCAGCATTAAGTCAGCGAACCCCTACTCCTACGAGCAGTACTTC	CASIKSANPYSYEQYF
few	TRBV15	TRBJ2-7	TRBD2	TGTGCCACCAGCAGAGGAGGGGAGGGTCAAGTCGAGCAGTACTTC	CATSRGGEGQVEQYF
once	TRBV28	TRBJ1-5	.	TGTGCCAGCAGTTTACTGGGATATAGCAATCAGCCCCAGCATTTT	CASSLLGYSNQPQHF
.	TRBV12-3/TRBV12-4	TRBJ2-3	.	TGTGCCAGCAGAGTGTCGACAGATACGCAGTATTTT	CASRVSTDTQYF
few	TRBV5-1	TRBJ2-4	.	TGCGCCAGCAGCCCGGACTCAGCGGGAAACATTCAGTACTTC	CASSPDSAGNIQYF
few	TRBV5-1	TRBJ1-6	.	TGCGCCAGCAGTCTAATGGGCGCAGGGGCCCCCTATAATTCACCCCTCCACTTT	CASSLMGAGAPYNSPLHF
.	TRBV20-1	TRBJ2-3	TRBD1	TGCAGTGCTAGAGTTCCCTTCGGGACAGGCTACCTACTATCTAGCACAGATACGCAGTATTTT	CSARVPFGTGYLLSSTDTQYF
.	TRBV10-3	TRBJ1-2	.	TGTGCCATCAGCGGGGCGGGACACCTCGCAGGGGGCTACACCTTC	CAISGAGHLAGGYTF
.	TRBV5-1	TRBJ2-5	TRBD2	TGCGCCAGCAGCCCATGGTCTAGCGGGGGGAAGACCCAGTACTTC	CASSPWSSGGKTQYF
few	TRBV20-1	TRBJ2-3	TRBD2	TGCAGTGCTAGAGACGGGGGGAAAACTAGCACAGATACGCAGTATTTT	CSARDGGKTSTDTQYF
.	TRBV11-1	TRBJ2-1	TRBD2	TGTGCCAGCAGGTCGACTAGCGGCAATTCCTACAATGAGCAGTTCTTC	CASRSTSGNSYNEQFF
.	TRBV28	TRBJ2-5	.	TGTGCCAGCAGTTCCTTTAGGGACACTTCAGAAGAGACCCAGTACTTC	CASSSFRDTSEETQYF
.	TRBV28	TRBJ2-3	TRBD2	TGTGCCAGCAGTTTGGAGCGGGGGGGGCGAAGCACAGATACGCAGTATTTT	CASSLERGGRSTDTQYF
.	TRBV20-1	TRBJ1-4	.	TGCAGTGCTAGTAGAAGTGCTGAAAAACTGTTTTTT	CSASRSAEKLFF
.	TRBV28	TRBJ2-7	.	TGTGCCAGCAGCCTGCCGATTGCCTACGAGCAGTACTTC	CASSLPIAYEQYF
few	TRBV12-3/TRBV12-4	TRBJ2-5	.	TGTGCCAGCAGTTTTAACTATGGGGAGACCCAGTACTTC	CASSFNYGETQYF
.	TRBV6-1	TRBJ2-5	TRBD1	TGTGCCAGCAGCCCCGGGACAGGGTTTCCGAGAGAGACCCAGTACTTC	CASSPGTGFPRETQYF
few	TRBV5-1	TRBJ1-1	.	TGCGCCAGCAGCTCCCGACCCGAGGGGACTGAAGCTTTCTTT	CASSSRPEGTEAFF
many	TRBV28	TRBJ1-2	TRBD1	TGTGCCAGCACCCCAGGGGGAATTGGGCCGGGCTATGGCTACACCTTC	CASTPGGIGPGYGYTF
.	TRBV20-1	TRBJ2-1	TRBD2	TGCAGTGCGAAAAGGACTAGCGCGTACAATGAGCAGTTCTTC	CSAKRTSAYNEQFF
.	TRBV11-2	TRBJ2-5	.	TGTGCCAGCAGCTTAATCGGAGGGGATCAAGAGACCCAGTGCTTC	CASSLIGGDQETQCF
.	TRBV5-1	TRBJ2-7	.	TGCGCCAGCAGCTTGGATCTGGCAGGGGAGTACGAGCAGTACTTC	CASSLDLAGEYEQYF
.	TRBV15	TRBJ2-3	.	TGTGCCACCAGCAGAGATCCTGGCAGGTCCACAGATACGCAGTATTTT	CATSRDPGRSTDTQYF
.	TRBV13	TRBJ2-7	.	TGTGCCAGCAGTCCCGCCGGGGCAGGAGGCTACGAGCAGTACTTC	CASSPAGAGGYEQYF
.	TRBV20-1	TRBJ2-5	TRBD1	TGCAGTGCTTTGGACAGGGGGGAGACCCAGTACTTC	CSALDRGETQYF
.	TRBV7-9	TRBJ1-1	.	TGTGCCAGCAGCACACGGGACGTTGAAAGCGCTTTCTTT	CASSTRDVESAFF
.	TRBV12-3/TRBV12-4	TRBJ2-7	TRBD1	TGTGCCAGCAGCCTAGACAGGGGTCACTCCTACGAGCAGTACTTC	CASSLDRGHSYEQYF
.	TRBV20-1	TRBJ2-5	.	TGCAGTGGTAGAGATCCCGGGGGCCACGGCGAGACCCAGTACTTC	CSGRDPGGHGETQYF
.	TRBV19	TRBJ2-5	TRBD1	TGTGCCAGTAGCTCCGGGACAGGGGGTGGTGACTTC	CASSSGTGGGDF
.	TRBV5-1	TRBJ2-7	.	TGCGCCAGCAGAATACTGGACGACGCCTACTACGAGCAGTACTTC	CASRILDDAYYEQYF
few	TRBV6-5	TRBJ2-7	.	TGTGCCAGCAGTTACGGGAGACCAAGCCTTAATTACGAGCAGTACTTC	CASSYGRPSLNYEQYF
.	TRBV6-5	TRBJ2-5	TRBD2	TGTGCCAGCAGTTCACTAGCGGCGGAGACCCAGTACTTC	CASSSLAAETQYF
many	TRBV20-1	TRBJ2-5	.	TGCAGTGCTAGCTCCACAAGTGGGGGTTACCAAGAGACCCAGTACTTC	CSASSTSGGYQETQYF
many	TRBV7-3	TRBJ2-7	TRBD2	TGTGCCAGCAGCCCAACGGGGGGAACCTACGAGCAGTACTTC	CASSPTGGTYEQYF
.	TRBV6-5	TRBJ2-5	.	TGTGCCAGCAAAGTCTCCGCGGGGGCGGGAGAGACCCAGTACTTC	CASKVSAGAGETQYF